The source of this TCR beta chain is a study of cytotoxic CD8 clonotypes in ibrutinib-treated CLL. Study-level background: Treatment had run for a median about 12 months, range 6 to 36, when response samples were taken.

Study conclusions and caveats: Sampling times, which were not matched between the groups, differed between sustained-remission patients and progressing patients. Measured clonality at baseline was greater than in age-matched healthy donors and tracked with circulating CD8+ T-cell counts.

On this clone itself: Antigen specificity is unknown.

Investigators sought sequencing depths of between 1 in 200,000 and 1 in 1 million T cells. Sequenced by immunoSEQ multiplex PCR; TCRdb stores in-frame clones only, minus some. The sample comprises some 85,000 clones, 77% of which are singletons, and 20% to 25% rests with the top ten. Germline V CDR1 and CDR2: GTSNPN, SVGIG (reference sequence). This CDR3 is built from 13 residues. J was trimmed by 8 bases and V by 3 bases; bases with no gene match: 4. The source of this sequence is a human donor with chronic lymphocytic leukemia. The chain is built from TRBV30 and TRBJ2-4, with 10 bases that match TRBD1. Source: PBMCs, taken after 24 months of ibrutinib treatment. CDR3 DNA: TGTGCCTGGAGGGGACAGGGGAGGTACATTCAGTACTTC. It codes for CAWRGQGRYIQYF.